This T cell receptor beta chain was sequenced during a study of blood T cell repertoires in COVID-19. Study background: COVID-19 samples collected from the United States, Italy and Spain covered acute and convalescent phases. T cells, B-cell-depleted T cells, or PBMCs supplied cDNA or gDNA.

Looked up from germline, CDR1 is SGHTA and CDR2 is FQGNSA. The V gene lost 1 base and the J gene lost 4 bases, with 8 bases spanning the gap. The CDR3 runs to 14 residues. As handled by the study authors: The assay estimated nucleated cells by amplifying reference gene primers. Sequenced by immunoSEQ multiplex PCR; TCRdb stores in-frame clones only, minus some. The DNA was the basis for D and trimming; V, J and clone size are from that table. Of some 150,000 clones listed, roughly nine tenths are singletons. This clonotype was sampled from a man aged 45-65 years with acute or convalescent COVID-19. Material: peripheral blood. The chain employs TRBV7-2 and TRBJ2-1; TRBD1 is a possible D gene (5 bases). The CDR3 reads CASSLEQGYNEQFF. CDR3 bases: TGTGCCAGCAGCTTAGAGCAGGGTTACAATGAGCAGTTCTTC.